This T cell receptor beta chain was sequenced during a study of blood T cells in healthy people across ages. As regards this clonotype: Its antigen is undetermined.

Approximately 9.6 milliliters of peripheral blood were drawn from each donor into EDTA-treated tubes. This CDR3 region has 14 residues. Trimming at V came to 3 bases and at J to 6 bases, leaving 6 bases not matched to a gene. Then a second PCR, running roughly 7 to 11 cycles, was carried out with a sample-barcoded 5' primer and a J-beta primer mix. A template-switch adaptor with 12 random nucleotides tagged each cDNA molecule. MiXCR, applied by TCRdb to the 5' RACE reads, yields one record per CDR3 protein. In the table there are approximately 1.5 million distinct CDR3 sequences, approximately 43% of which are singletons. Study-wide results and caveats: Compared with aged donors, long-lived donors showed fewer expanded clones, suggesting selection. Unsorted PBMCs ruled out conclusive naive versus antigen-experienced comparison.

Specimen: blood. The chain is built from TRBV12-3 or TRBV12-4 and TRBJ2-7; the match to TRBD1 covers 9 bases. This receptor was obtained from a woman aged 18-30 years in good health. The CDR3 coding sequence is TGTGCCAGCAGTTTGATGACAGGGGGTTCCGAGCAGTACTTC. It codes for CASSLMTGGSEQYF.